A selection of T cell receptor beta chains follows, all from one sample in a study of breast tumors, draining lymph nodes, adjacent tissues. TCRdb called the multiplex PCR reads again in MiXCR, with one record for every CDR3 protein. Of some 250,000 distinct CDR3 sequences in the sample, nearly 35% are singletons; the top ten hold approximately 3.3%. The sample comprised axillary lymph node tissue. Source of these receptors: a female donor with breast cancer. Some clones in this sample may be carry-over from other donors' samples. The CDR3 runs from the conserved cysteine through the conserved F or W. Expanded clones get a size class; other rows say once, few or many, or leave the size out.

J: TRBJ1-2
V: TRBV15
size: -
CDR3: CATSRDDTYGYTF

J: TRBJ1-4
V: TRBV20-1
size: -
CDR3: CSALGQSQLFF

J: TRBJ2-7
V: TRBV6-1
size: -
CDR3: CASSQGGSNYEQYF

J: TRBJ2-5
V: TRBV4-1
size: many
CDR3: CASSQGAGGDQETQYF

J: TRBJ1-5
V: TRBV6-6
size: many
CDR3: CASSRGQGVEQPQHF

J: TRBJ1-5
V: TRBV15
size: many
CDR3: CATSRDRGASNQPQHF

J: TRBJ1-2
V: TRBV5-5
size: -
CDR3: CVSSYGPVYGYTF

J: TRBJ2-2
V: TRBV20-1
size: -
CDR3: CSTSTTSGTLSF

J: TRBJ2-7
V: TRBV6-1
size: many
CDR3: CASSYGTSGYEQYF

J: TRBJ2-2
V: TRBV11-2
size: many
CDR3: CASSLGLSTGELFF

J: TRBJ2-2
V: TRBV6-1
size: few
CDR3: CASSGRSGRNTGELFF

J: TRBJ2-7
V: TRBV5-1
size: many
CDR3: CASSLVKDEQYF

J: TRBJ2-5
V: TRBV12-3/TRBV12-4
size: -
CDR3: CASRRGGSETQYF

J: TRBJ1-2
V: TRBV10-3
size: many
CDR3: CAIKRVQGVNYGYTF

J: TRBJ1-2
V: TRBV2
size: -
CDR3: CAGPGTANYGYTF

J: TRBJ2-3
V: TRBV5-1
size: many
CDR3: CASHETGGTDTQYF

J: TRBJ1-6
V: TRBV5-6
size: many
CDR3: CASSLKISPLHF

J: TRBJ2-7
V: TRBV7-4
size: many
CDR3: CASSQGNVEQYF

J: TRBJ1-3
V: TRBV28
size: -
CDR3: CASSPWDLGNTIYF

J: TRBJ2-1
V: TRBV5-1
size: many
CDR3: CASSFGTSAFNEQFF

J: TRBJ2-3
V: TRBV29-1
size: many
CDR3: CSFMEGAVDTQYF

J: TRBJ2-3
V: TRBV15
size: once
CDR3: CATSRDSDF

J: TRBJ2-7
V: TRBV2
size: once
CDR3: CATAIEENEQYF

J: TRBJ2-4
V: TRBV4-3
size: few
CDR3: CASSQEGGRGANIQYF

J: TRBJ2-2
V: TRBV19
size: many
CDR3: CASRMTSANTGELFF

J: TRBJ2-2
V: TRBV7-7
size: -
CDR3: CASSPTQRERSSRELFF

J: TRBJ2-4
V: TRBV7-2
size: -
CDR3: CASSLPGIQYF

J: TRBJ2-1
V: TRBV9
size: many
CDR3: CASSVGLSGGYSYNEQFF

J: TRBJ2-6
V: TRBV7-3
size: -
CDR3: CASRRGANVLTF

J: TRBJ1-2
V: TRBV7-2
size: many
CDR3: CASSLGVQGASYGYTF

J: TRBJ1-5
V: TRBV30
size: few
CDR3: CAWDRGANNQPQHF

J: TRBJ2-7
V: TRBV4-1
size: -
CDR3: CASSPSTVPGQGGYERYF

J: TRBJ1-2
V: TRBV6-5
size: few
CDR3: CASSYSPGIIYGYTF

J: TRBJ2-7
V: TRBV10-2
size: many
CDR3: CASRALAGGQYEQYF

J: TRBJ2-7
V: TRBV7-2
size: -
CDR3: CASSLVPHLAGVATYEQYF

J: TRBJ2-3
V: TRBV7-3
size: many
CDR3: CASSLGAGRDTQYF

J: TRBJ2-1
V: TRBV7-2
size: many
CDR3: CASSLRDTDYNEQFF

J: TRBJ2-7
V: TRBV28
size: -
CDR3: CASNPTGTNYEQYF